The rows below give T cell receptor beta chains drawn from one sample of a study of blood T cell repertoires in COVID-19. Profiled with immunoSEQ multiplex PCR; TCRdb holds only in-frame clones, not every one. The sample has approximately 63,000 clones; roughly three quarters are singletons. Material for sequencing was peripheral blood. The receptors originated from a woman aged 80 or over with acute or convalescent COVID-19. The CDR3 runs from the conserved cysteine through the conserved F or W. A D gene is named only where the DNA matches it firmly. The size entry is marked missing in some rows and otherwise reads once, few, many or a size class.

TGTGCCAGCAGACTGCGGAATCAGCCCCAGCATTTT | CASRLRNQPQHF | TRBJ1-5 | NA | TRBV28 | NA
TGCGCCAGCAGTAGGGACAGGGGGCCCAATGAGCAGTTCTTC | CASSRDRGPNEQFF | TRBJ2-1 | TRBD1 | TRBV5-1 | NA
TGTGCCTGGGGCCTCCGGGGTCGGCATAATTCACCCCTCCACTTT | CAWGLRGRHNSPLHF | TRBJ1-6 | NA | TRBV30 | few
TGCGCCAGCAGTGTAGCGGGAGGACCCTACGAGCAGTACTTC | CASSVAGGPYEQYF | TRBJ2-7 | TRBD2 | TRBV5-1 | NA
TGCGCCAGCAGCTTAGGGCCTAGCTCAATGTCCGGGGAGCTGTTTTTT | CASSLGPSSMSGELFF | TRBJ2-2 | NA | TRBV5-1 | NA
TGCGCCAGCAGCCAGCCCTACAGGGAAAAACTGTTTTTT | CASSQPYREKLFF | TRBJ1-4 | NA | TRBV4-1 | few
TGTGCCATCAGTGGAGGGACAATGTCTACTAATGAAAAACTGTTTTTT | CAISGGTMSTNEKLFF | TRBJ1-4 | NA | TRBV10-3 | few
TGTGCCAGCAGCCCTTGGGACAGGATCGGGGAGACCCAGTACTTC | CASSPWDRIGETQYF | TRBJ2-5 | TRBD1 | TRBV7-2 | NA
TGTGCCAGCAGCTTATTTGTCGTAGTGGGCCATGGCTACACCTTC | CASSLFVVVGHGYTF | TRBJ1-2 | NA | TRBV7-8 | NA
TGTGCCAGCTCACCCGTTTTGGGTAGCGGTACCTACGAGCAGTACTTC | CASSPVLGSGTYEQYF | TRBJ2-7 | NA | TRBV18 | few
TGTGCCAGCAGTTTACTTAGCGGGACGAACACCGGGGAGCTGTTTTTT | CASSLLSGTNTGELFF | TRBJ2-2 | TRBD2 | TRBV28 | NA
TGTGCCAGCAGCTTCGGACTAGCGGGAGGGCCAAATGAGCAGTTCTTC | CASSFGLAGGPNEQFF | TRBJ2-1 | TRBD2 | TRBV7-6 | NA
TGTGCCATCAGTGACAGGATTGATACTGAAGCTTTCTTT | CAISDRIDTEAFF | TRBJ1-1 | NA | TRBV10-3 | NA
TGCGCCAGCAGCCAAGCCCTCGACAGCAACAAAAACATTCAGTACTTC | CASSQALDSNKNIQYF | TRBJ2-4 | NA | TRBV4-1 | NA
TGCGCCAGCAGCGGGCGGACCGGGGGGACTGAAGCTTTCTTT | CASSGRTGGTEAFF | TRBJ1-1 | NA | TRBV5-1 | NA
TGTGCCAGCAGTTTAGGGCTAGCGGACACAGATACGCAGTATTTT | CASSLGLADTDTQYF | TRBJ2-3 | TRBD2 | TRBV27 | NA
TGTGCCAGCTCACCCCTTAGACAGGGGGCTTTGAACACTGAAGCTTTCTTT | CASSPLRQGALNTEAFF | TRBJ1-1 | TRBD1 | TRBV18 | few
TGCGCCAGCAGCTGGGGCCCCCCTATTTCCAATGAGCAGTTCTTC | CASSWGPPISNEQFF | TRBJ2-1 | NA | TRBV5-1 | NA
TGCGCCAGCAGCTCGGAGGGGAACACCATATATTTT | CASSSEGNTIYF | TRBJ1-3 | NA | TRBV5-1 | NA
TGCAGCGTTTCCGGACAGGTTAACTATGGCTACACCTTC | CSVSGQVNYGYTF | TRBJ1-2 | TRBD1 | TRBV29-1 | NA
TGCAGCGTTGATGGAGACTCCTACAATGAGCAGTTCTTC | CSVDGDSYNEQFF | TRBJ2-1 | NA | TRBV29-1 | once
TGTGCCAGCAGCCCCACCGGGACTAGCGGGACTTATGAGCAGTTCTTC | CASSPTGTSGTYEQFF | TRBJ2-1 | TRBD2 | TRBV9 | NA
TGCGCCAGCAGCCAAGATTACACTAGCGGGAGGGCCGCGGGCGGGGAGCTGTTTTTT | CASSQDYTSGRAAGGELFF | TRBJ2-2 | TRBD2 | TRBV4-1 | NA
TGCGCCAGTCCCACGGGGTCTGGGGCCAACGTCCTGACTTTC | CASPTGSGANVLTF | TRBJ2-6 | NA | TRBV23-1 | NA
TGTGCCACCAGCAGACCGACTAGCATTGCACCTCGGGACGAGCAGTACTTC | CATSRPTSIAPRDEQYF | TRBJ2-7 | TRBD2 | TRBV15 | few
TGTGCCAGCAGTGCCTGGACTGTACAAGAGACCCAGTACTTC | CASSAWTVQETQYF | TRBJ2-5 | NA | TRBV6-2/TRBV6-3 | NA
TGTGCCAGCACCCACTTAGATAGCAATCAGCCCCAGCATTTT | CASTHLDSNQPQHF | TRBJ1-5 | NA | TRBV6-6 | NA
TGTGCCAGCAGTCTAGGGGGAGTCTCCTACGAGCAGTACTTC | CASSLGGVSYEQYF | TRBJ2-7 | NA | TRBV5-5 | NA
TGTGCCAGCAGTGAATCGACAGGGGACGCCGAGCAGTACTTC | CASSESTGDAEQYF | TRBJ2-7 | TRBD1 | TRBV2 | NA
TGTGCCACCAGTGATGACAGCTCTGGGGCCAACGTCCTGACTTTC | CATSDDSSGANVLTF | TRBJ2-6 | NA | TRBV24-1 | NA
TGTGCCAGCAGTTACGAAGGAAGGAGGACAGATACGCAGTATTTT | CASSYEGRRTDTQYF | TRBJ2-3 | NA | TRBV6-2/TRBV6-3 | NA
TGTGCCAGCAGCTTGGGCCCTCGGGACGAGCAGTACTTC | CASSLGPRDEQYF | TRBJ2-7 | NA | TRBV5-6 | NA
TGTGCCAGCAGTTACTCAGTGTGGGACTCCCCCTACGAGCAGTACTTC | CASSYSVWDSPYEQYF | TRBJ2-7 | NA | TRBV6-2/TRBV6-3 | NA
TGTGCCAGCTCACAACGGACAGGCCGATCCTACAATGAGCAGTTCTTC | CASSQRTGRSYNEQFF | TRBJ2-1 | TRBD1 | TRBV18 | once
TGTGCCAGCAGTCTCTACAGAGGAGGCCGAGGCACTGAAGCTTTCTTT | CASSLYRGGRGTEAFF | TRBJ1-1 | NA | TRBV27 | NA
TGTGCCAGCAGTTCCGGGACTAGCGGGAGAGTTAAGTGGCCAGATACGCAGTATTTT | CASSSGTSGRVKWPDTQYF | TRBJ2-3 | TRBD2 | TRBV2 | once
TGTGCCAGCAGCGTAGGGACAGGGGGCGGAGAGCAGTACTTC | CASSVGTGGGEQYF | TRBJ2-7 | TRBD1 | TRBV9 | NA
TGTGCCACCAGCAGAGTTCTTGGTAGCGGAAGCTCTGGGGCCAACGTCCTGACTTTC | CATSRVLGSGSSGANVLTF | TRBJ2-6 | NA | TRBV15 | NA
TGTGCCAGCAGCAAGCTGACGCGGGCGAGGCAGTATTTT | CASSKLTRARQYF | TRBJ2-3 | NA | TRBV21-1 | NA
TGTGCCAGCAGCCCACCCGGAGCTGTTACGCAGTATTTT | CASSPPGAVTQYF | TRBJ2-3 | NA | TRBV3-1/TRBV3-2 | few
TGCGCCAGCAGCTTCGAGGGACTCACTGAAGCTTTCTTT | CASSFEGLTEAFF | TRBJ1-1 | NA | TRBV5-1 | NA
TGTGCCACGTCCAGTATGGACTATGGCTACACCTTC | CATSSMDYGYTF | TRBJ1-2 | NA | TRBV19 | NA
TGTGCCAGCAGTCTGGGACAGGGCAACCAGCCCCAGCATTTT | CASSLGQGNQPQHF | TRBJ1-5 | TRBD1 | TRBV28 | NA
TGTGCCAGCCGGGGGACTAGGGAGCAGTACTTC | CASRGTREQYF | TRBJ2-7 | TRBD2 | TRBV6-5 | NA
TGTGCCATCAGTGACACACAGGGGAACATTCAGTACTTC | CAISDTQGNIQYF | TRBJ2-4 | TRBD1 | TRBV10-3 | NA
TGTGCCAGCAGTTTCGGGGTTCACACCGGGGAGCTGTTTTTT | CASSFGVHTGELFF | TRBJ2-2 | NA | TRBV27 | NA
TGTGCCAGTAGTAGCAGCAGCGGGAGTTGGCCCGGGGAGCTGTTTTTT | CASSSSSGSWPGELFF | TRBJ2-2 | TRBD2 | TRBV19 | NA
TGTGCCACGGACGACAGGGGCTCCTACGAGCAGTACTTC | CATDDRGSYEQYF | TRBJ2-7 | TRBD1 | TRBV2 | NA
TGTGCCAGCAGGTCGACAGGGGCGAACACTGAAGCTTTCTTT | CASRSTGANTEAFF | TRBJ1-1 | TRBD1 | TRBV27 | once
TGTGCCAGCAGCTTATCCCCAGCGGGAGGGTACAATGAGCAGTTCTTC | CASSLSPAGGYNEQFF | TRBJ2-1 | TRBD2 | TRBV7-6 | NA
TGTGCCAGCAGCTTCTGGGAGTCGGGACAGGGGCATCGGGGCTACACCTTC | CASSFWESGQGHRGYTF | TRBJ1-2 | TRBD1 | TRBV11-2 | few
TGTGCCAGCAGCCCAGAAGGCGGGGGGACCTACAATGAGCAGTTCTTC | CASSPEGGGTYNEQFF | TRBJ2-1 | TRBD2 | TRBV9 | NA